This T cell receptor beta chain was obtained from a study of vaccination effects on CD4 cells after COVID-19. Across the whole study: All study participants received two doses of BNT162b2 or mRNA-1273 vaccine. The study, taken as a whole, reports: Late post-vaccination samples showed marked contraction of infection- and vaccine-induced clones.

Under the ViraFEST assay, PBMC were stimulated with viral peptide pools so that antigen-specific CD4+ T cells expanded. Sequencing was performed afterwards. Subsequent to a culture period of more than 9 days, CD4+ T cells were isolated. Every well got around 2 million PBMC, which were grown with around 9.2 IU/ml IL-2 and about 9.5 ug/ml peptides. On both days 3 and 7, half of the culture medium was replaced with IL-2 medium. The CDR3 loop spans 13 amino acids. V was shortened by 6 bases and J by 4 bases, with 9 bases between the two germline ends. TCRdb's table, derived via immunoSEQ multiplex PCR, lists solely in-frame clones and lacks some. Counted here are roughly 61,000 clones, roughly 76% occurring once; the ten biggest clones make up roughly 2.4%. As to this clone: The antigen is not known.

This TCR came from a human donor who received a COVID-19 vaccine. This chain joins TRBV12-3 or TRBV12-4 and TRBJ2-2; TRBD2 is a possible D gene (5 bases). Sequences were derived from CD4+ T cells from PBMCs cultured with HCoV-229E spike peptides, sampled before COVID-19 vaccination. CDR3 sequence reads: CASSLAGTGELFF. CDR3 nucleotides: TGTGCCAGCAGCCTAGCTGGCACCGGGGAGCTGTTTTTT.